The next 31 T cell receptor beta chains were all read from a single sample in a study of T cells after yellow fever vaccination. TCRdb ran MiXCR on the 5' RACE reads and lists one entry per CDR3 protein. The sample consists of more than 350,000 distinct CDR3 sequences, under 14% of them appearing once. This specimen consisted of PBMCs, obtained on the day of the first yellow fever vaccination. These receptors came from a man aged 18 to 30 who received the YFV17D yellow fever vaccine.

Only a few counts were recorded for this clonotype. The genes are TRBV6-1 and TRBJ1-5, with a possible D match to TRBD1 (6 bases). This CDR3 comprises 13 residues. Germline V gene sequence: CDR1 MNHNS, CDR2 SASEGT. The V end lost 4 bases, the J end lost 5 bases, and 9 bases lay between the germline ends. Here the CDR3 reads CASSGQADQPQHF. The CDR3 nucleotides read TGTGCCAGCAGTGGACAGGCCGATCAGCCCCAGCATTTT.

Only a few counts were recorded for this clonotype. The rearrangement links TRBV11-2 to TRBJ2-3; 11 bases agree with TRBD2. This CDR3 spans 16 amino acids. CDR1 and CDR2 from the germline V gene are SGHAT and FQNNGV. V was clipped by 5 bases and J by 4 bases; unmatched bases: 8. The CDR3 loop is CASSGETSGTSDTQYF. The CDR3 DNA sequence: TGTGCCAGCAGCGGCGAGACTAGCGGGACCTCAGATACGCAGTATTTT.

This chain uses TRBV5-4 with TRBJ2-2; possible D gene TRBD1, 5 bases. The CDR3 is made up of 14 amino acids. From germline, CDR1 is SGHNT and CDR2 YYREEE (reference sequence). Trimming shortened V by 4 bases and J by 1 base, and 8 bases separated the two germline ends. CDR3: CASSQDMNTGELFF. CDR3 DNA: TGTGCCAGCAGCCAGGACATGAACACCGGGGAGCTGTTTTTT.

This clonotype has more than one count but fewer than ten. The chain has TRBV18 and TRBJ2-7; D unclear. V lost 1 base to trimming and J lost 4 bases, with 5 bases between them. This CDR3 region has 12 residues. Germline CDR1 reads KGHSH; CDR2 reads LQKENI. The CDR3: CASSPRPYEQYF. CDR3 bases: TGTGCCAGCTCACCACGGCCTTACGAGCAGTACTTC.

This clonotype was counted only a few times. The chain couples TRBV2 to TRBJ2-1, with TRBD2 identical over 11 bases. This CDR3 contains 18 residues. CDR1 is SNHLY, CDR2 FYNNEI, per germline. The V and J ends lost 2 bases and 0 bases, in that order; junction bases with no gene match: 6. CDR3 nucleotide sequence: TGTGCCAGCAGTGAACCTAGCGGGGGGCTGAGCTCCTACAATGAGCAGTTCTTC. Translating gives CASSEPSGGLSSYNEQFF.

This clonotype was seen a handful of times. CDR3 nucleotides: TGTGCCAGCAGCAACCAGGGGAGCGGGGAGCTGTTTTTT. The encoded protein is CASSNQGSGELFF. The chain recombines TRBV11-2 with TRBJ2-2; D possibly corresponds to TRBD1 (6 bases). Trimming removed 5 bases from V and 7 bases from J, with 11 bases in between. Germline V lookup: CDR1 SGHAT, CDR2 FQNNGV. CDR3 size: 13 residues.

This clonotype was observed at least ten times. The rearrangement uses TRBV11-3 and TRBJ1-2; the D is unclear. The germline V gene encodes CDR1 SGHNT and CDR2 YENEEA. CDR3 size: 14 residues. The V end lost 3 bases, the J end lost 7 bases, and 15 bases lay between the germline ends. The CDR3 nucleotides are TGTGCCAGCAGCTTGTCTCCCGGGGATACTGGCTACACCTTC. It translates to CASSLSPGDTGYTF.

This clonotype was counted many times. The CDR3 sequence: CASSPTYAGPNTGELFF. DNA of the CDR3: TGTGCCAGCAGCCCCACTTACGCCGGCCCGAACACCGGGGAGCTGTTTTTT. V is TRBV7-2 and J is TRBJ2-2; D unresolved. The CDR3 has 17 amino acids. CDR1 and CDR2 (germline): SGHTA, FQGNSA. V lost 5 bases, J lost 0 bases, and 16 bases lay in between.

The gene calls are TRBV5-1 and TRBJ2-1; 10 bases map to TRBD2. The CDR3 length is 16 residues. Germline assignment: CDR1 SGHRS and CDR2 YFSETQ. Trimming removed 7 bases from V and 0 bases from J; junction bases left unmatched: 7. The CDR3 spells CASRDPSGGSYNEQFF. The DNA of the CDR3 is TGCGCCAGCCGCGACCCTAGCGGGGGCTCCTACAATGAGCAGTTCTTC.

V gene TRBV28 combines with J gene TRBJ1-5, with D uncertain. The CDR3 runs 14 residues. Germline loops: CDR1 MDHEN, CDR2 SYDVKM. V was shortened by 4 bases and J by 4 bases, with 11 bases between the two germline ends. The CDR3 coding sequence is TGTGCCAGCAGTTCTTCCGGGCTGAATCAGCCCCAGCATTTT. This sequence encodes CASSSSGLNQPQHF.

This clonotype came up once. This chain connects TRBV2 to TRBJ2-3, with 8 positions matching TRBD2. Germline V gene sequence: CDR1 SNHLY, CDR2 FYNNEI. The CDR3 consists of 14 residues. The V segment lost 6 bases and the J segment 5 bases; nucleotides outside the gene matches: 7. CDR3 protein: CASRLGLAVDTQYF. The DNA for the CDR3 is TGTGCCAGCAGACTCGGACTAGCAGTAGATACGCAGTATTTT.

This clonotype was detected only a few times. This rearrangement joins TRBV3-1 to TRBJ1-2; TRBD1 is a possible D gene (5 bases). Germline lookup yields CDR1 LGHDT and CDR2 YNNKEL (reference sequence). V lost 3 bases, J lost 6 bases, and 8 bases lay in between. This CDR3 spans 12 amino acids. DNA of the CDR3: TGTGCCAGCAGCCAGCAGGGAAATGGCTACACCTTC. Translating it yields CASSQQGNGYTF.

This clonotype appeared many times. The chain has TRBV5-1 and TRBJ2-1; the match to TRBD2 covers 12 bases. Germline V lookup: CDR1 SGHRS, CDR2 YFSETQ. After removal of 4 bases from V and 9 bases from J, the junction contained 8 bases not matched to a gene. The CDR3 spans 15 residues. Written as DNA, the CDR3 is TGCGCCAGCAGCCCGCCTAGCGGGGGGGCCCTTGAGCAGTTCTTC. Translated, it gives CASSPPSGGALEQFF.

This clonotype was counted ten times or more. CDR3 in amino acids: CSAGRRSTEAFF. Here the CDR3 DNA reads TGCAGCGCCGGGCGGAGGAGCACTGAAGCTTTCTTT. The chain uses TRBV29-1 and TRBJ1-1; D uncertain. Germline-derived CDR1 and CDR2 are SQVTM and ANQGSEA. The CDR3 is 12 residues long. With 7 bases removed from V and 4 bases from J, the gap between germline ends came to 13 bases.

This clonotype was seen only a few times. The chain uses TRBV7-2 and TRBJ2-5, with 8 bases identical to TRBD2. The CDR3 length is 16 residues. V trimming: 5 bases; J trimming: 4 bases; junction bases outside the gene matches: 12. Germline CDR1 and CDR2: SGHTA and FQGNSA. The CDR3 loop reads CASSPGFGGGIETQYF. For the CDR3, the DNA is TGTGCCAGCAGCCCAGGGTTCGGGGGGGGTATAGAGACCCAGTACTTC.

The V gene is TRBV6-2 or TRBV6-3, the J gene TRBJ1-6; 8 bases are shared with TRBD1. Trimming cost V 6 bases and J 1 base; bases outside gene matches: 2. The CDR3 spans 15 residues. Germline V CDR1 and CDR2: MNHEY, SVGEGT. The CDR3: CASSQGASYNSPLHF. As DNA, the CDR3 is TGTGCCAGCAGCCAGGGGGCTTCCTATAATTCACCCCTCCACTTT.

Concerning this clonotype itself: Mismatch with germline at one junction end may stem from a read error. The gene calls are TRBV24-1 and TRBJ1-6, with D possibly being TRBD1 (6 bases). Germline V gives CDR1 KGHDR, CDR2 SFDVKD. The CDR3 totals 14 residues. In nucleotides, the CDR3 is TGTGCCCCGGGGGGTACAGGGACGAATTCACCCTTCCACTTT. Amino acid sequence: CAPGGTGTNSPFHF.

The gene calls are TRBV4-3 and TRBJ2-1; 9 bases align to TRBD2. CDR3 length: 15 residues. The germline V gene encodes CDR1 LGHNA and CDR2 YSLEER. The trim removed 4 bases at V and 8 bases at J, leaving 9 bases unmatched. CDR3 sequence (DNA): TGCGCCAGCAGCCTACGAGCGGGGGGCGGGGATGAGCAGTTCTTC. It specifies CASSLRAGGGDEQFF.

This clonotype was detected only a few times. This chain connects TRBV4-3 to TRBJ1-1; D call uncertain. Deletions cut 4 bases from V and 1 base from J, with 10 bases between. CDR1 and CDR2 from the germline V gene are LGHNA and YSLEER. There are 14 residues in the CDR3. CDR3 in amino acids: CASSPGPRNTEAFF. The CDR3 DNA sequence: TGCGCCAGCAGCCCAGGTCCAAGGAACACTGAAGCTTTCTTT.

This clonotype was counted only a few times. The rearrangement links TRBV7-2 to TRBJ2-2, with D hard to call. Germline CDR1 is SGHTA and CDR2 is FQGNSA. The V and J ends lost 1 base and 7 bases respectively, with 13 bases between them. This CDR3 spans 15 amino acids. The DNA of the CDR3 is TGTGCCAGCAGCTTAGGTTTCGGTAGGGTCGGGGAGCTGTTTTTT. This translates into CASSLGFGRVGELFF.

This clonotype was observed at least ten times. V usage is TRBV4-1 and J usage is TRBJ2-2; D is unresolved. Germline lookup yields CDR1 MGHRA and CDR2 YSYEKL. The CDR3 has 13 residues. The V gene lost 1 base and the J gene lost 4 bases, with 4 bases spanning the gap. CDR3 region: CASSQASTGELFF. In DNA form, the CDR3 reads TGCGCCAGCAGCCAAGCGTCCACCGGGGAGCTGTTTTTT.

The chain employs TRBV3-1 and TRBJ2-2, with 8 bases lining up with TRBD1. The CDR3 totals 18 residues. V shed 3 bases and J 0 bases; nucleotides not matched to a gene: 9. Germline CDR1 and CDR2: LGHDT and YNNKEL (reference sequence). The CDR3 nucleotides read TGTGCCAGCAGCCAGCAGGGGGCGATTATGGCGAACACCGGGGAGCTGTTTTTT. Translation gives CASSQQGAIMANTGELFF.

This clonotype was recorded a few times. The chain carries TRBV7-2 and TRBJ2-6, with D unclear. This CDR3 is built from 14 residues. Germline-derived CDR1 and CDR2 are SGHTA and FQGNSA. V was clipped by 5 bases and J by 7 bases, with 12 bases between them. CDR3 protein: CASSVAGGANVLTF. The CDR3 DNA reads as TGTGCCAGCAGCGTGGCCGGTGGAGCCAACGTCCTGACTTTC.

The sample holds a few counts of this clonotype. V and J are TRBV25-1 and TRBJ2-2; D remains ambiguous. V lost 2 bases, J lost 3 bases, and 7 bases lay in between. CDR1 and CDR2 (germline): MGHDK, SYGVNS. The CDR3 loop spans 14 amino acids. In nucleotides, the CDR3 is TGTGCCAGCAGTGAAAAAGGGTACACCGGGGAGCTGTTTTTT. Amino acids: CASSEKGYTGELFF.

The sample holds a few counts of this clonotype. The chain recombines TRBV20-1 with TRBJ1-1, with D possibly matching TRBD1 (6 bases). V was clipped by 2 bases and J by 1 base, with 17 bases between them. CDR3 length equals 16 residues. The germline CDR1 and CDR2 sequences are DFQATT and SNEGSKA (reference sequence). The CDR3 DNA is TGCAGTGCTAGAAGGGCTTGGCAGGGGAAGAACACTGAAGCTTTCTTT. It codes for CSARRAWQGKNTEAFF.

The rearrangement joins TRBV5-4 to TRBJ1-2, with no clear D. The germline CDR1 and CDR2 sequences are SGHNT and YYREEE (reference sequence). V lost 2 bases and J lost 4, with 6 bases in between. This CDR3 has 12 residues. The CDR3 loop is CASSFEGYGYTF. CDR3 coding DNA: TGTGCCAGCAGCTTCGAAGGCTATGGCTACACCTTC.

The gene calls are TRBV27 and TRBJ2-7; D possibly corresponds to TRBD2 (7 bases). The CDR3 is made up of 16 amino acids. CDR1 and CDR2 (germline): MNHEY, SMNVEV (reference sequence). This CDR3 is CTSSLSAGVTGYEQYV. The CDR3 nucleotides are TGCACCAGCAGTTTATCTGCGGGGGTGACAGGATACGAGCAGTACGTC.

Only a few counts were recorded for this clonotype. The rearrangement uses TRBV12-3 or TRBV12-4 and TRBJ1-5, with 9 bases lining up with TRBD1. The length of the CDR3 is 15 residues. The V segment lost 1 base and the J segment 8 bases; nucleotides outside the gene matches: 6. CDR3 coding DNA: TGTGCCAGCAGTTTAGGACAGGGGGTTGGAGAGCCCCAGCATTTT. This translates into CASSLGQGVGEPQHF.

This clonotype turned up a few times. The gene calls are TRBV7-9 and TRBJ1-1; D may be TRBD1 (5 bases). CDR3 length: 14 residues. Germline CDR1 is SEHNR and CDR2 is FQNEAQ (reference sequence). V shed 3 bases and J shed 1 base, with 9 bases lying between them. In DNA form, the CDR3 reads TGTGCCAGCAGCTTTTTTGGACAGAACACTGAAGCTTTCTTT. This sequence encodes CASSFFGQNTEAFF.

This sequence joins TRBV28 and TRBJ2-1; 10 bases fit TRBD1. V gave up 4 bases and J gave up 10 bases; unmatched junction bases: 4. The CDR3 is 13 residues long. CDR1 is MDHEN and CDR2 is SYDVKM in the germline V gene. CDR3 loop: CASSSEDRGEQFF. CDR3 coding DNA: TGTGCCAGCAGTTCCGAGGACAGGGGGGAGCAGTTCTTC.

This clonotype was seen more than once but under ten times. The gene calls are TRBV6-5 and TRBJ2-5; TRBD1 agrees at 10 bases. Germline CDR1 and CDR2: MNHEY and SVGAGI. V shed 0 bases, J shed 6 bases, and the junction held 7 bases outside the gene matches. This CDR3 region has 16 residues. CDR3 amino acids: CASSYSPGQGTQTQYF. The CDR3 DNA follows: TGTGCCAGCAGTTACTCTCCGGGACAGGGGACCCAGACCCAGTACTTC.